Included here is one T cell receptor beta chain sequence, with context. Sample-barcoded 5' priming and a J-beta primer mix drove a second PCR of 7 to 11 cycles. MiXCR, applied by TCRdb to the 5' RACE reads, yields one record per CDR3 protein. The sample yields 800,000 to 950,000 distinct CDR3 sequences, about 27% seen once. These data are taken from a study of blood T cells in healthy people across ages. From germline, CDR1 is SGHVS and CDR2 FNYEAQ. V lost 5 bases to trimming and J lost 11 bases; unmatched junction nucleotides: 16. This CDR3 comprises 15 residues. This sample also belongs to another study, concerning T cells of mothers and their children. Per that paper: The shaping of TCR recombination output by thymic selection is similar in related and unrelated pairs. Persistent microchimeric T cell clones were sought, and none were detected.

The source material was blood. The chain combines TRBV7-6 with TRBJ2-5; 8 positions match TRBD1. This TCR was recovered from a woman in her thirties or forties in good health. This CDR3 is CASSLGRGPYNEQYF. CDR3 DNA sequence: TGTGCCAGCAGCCTAGGCAGGGGGCCTTACAATGAGCAGTACTTC.